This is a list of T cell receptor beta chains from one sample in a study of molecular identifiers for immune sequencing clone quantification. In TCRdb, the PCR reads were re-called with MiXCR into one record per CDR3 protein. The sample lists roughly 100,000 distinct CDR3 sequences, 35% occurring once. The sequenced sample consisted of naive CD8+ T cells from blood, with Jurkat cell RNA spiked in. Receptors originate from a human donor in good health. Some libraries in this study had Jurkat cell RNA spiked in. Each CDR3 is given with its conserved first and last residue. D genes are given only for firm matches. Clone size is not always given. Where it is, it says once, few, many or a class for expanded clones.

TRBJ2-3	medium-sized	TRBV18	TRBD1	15	CASSPDRGNTDTQYF	TGTGCCAGCTCACCAGACAGGGGTAACACAGATACGCAGTATTTT
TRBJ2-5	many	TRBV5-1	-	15	CASSLQDGPQETQYF	TGCGCCAGCAGCCTACAAGACGGGCCACAAGAGACCCAGTACTTC
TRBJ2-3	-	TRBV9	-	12	CASGANTDTQYF	TGTGCCAGCGGCGCCAACACAGATACGCAGTATTTT
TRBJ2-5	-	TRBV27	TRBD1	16	CASTFLGQDNQETQYF	TGTGCCAGCACTTTTCTTGGACAGGACAACCAAGAGACCCAGTACTTC
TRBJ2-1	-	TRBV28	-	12	CASSFDGTKQFF	TGTGCCAGCAGTTTTGATGGGACAAAGCAGTTCTTC
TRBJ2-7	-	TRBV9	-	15	CASSVDLTGRGEQYF	TGTGCCAGCAGCGTAGATTTGACGGGACGGGGCGAGCAGTACTTC
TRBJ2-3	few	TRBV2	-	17	CASREPRGGVVTDTQYF	TGTGCCAGCAGGGAGCCCCGTGGGGGAGTGGTCACAGATACGCAGTATTTT
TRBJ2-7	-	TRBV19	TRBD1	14	CASSPPRTGNEQYF	TGTGCCAGTAGTCCTCCACGGACAGGGAACGAGCAGTACTTC
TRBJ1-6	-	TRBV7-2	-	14	CASSPRGTDSPLHF	TGTGCCAGCAGCCCGAGGGGGACTGATTCACCCCTCCACTTT
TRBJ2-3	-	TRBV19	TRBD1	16	CASSQQGWASTDTQYF	TGTGCCAGTAGCCAACAGGGGTGGGCTAGCACAGATACGCAGTATTTT
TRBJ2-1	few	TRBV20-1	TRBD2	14	CSAYLLAGESEQFF	TGCAGTGCTTACCTACTAGCGGGAGAATCTGAGCAGTTCTTC
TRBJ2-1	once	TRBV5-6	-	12	CASSFGGDEQFF	TGTGCCAGCAGCTTTGGGGGCGATGAGCAGTTCTTC
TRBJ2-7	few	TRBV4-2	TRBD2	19	CASSQDLARGSGTSGSQYF	TGTGCCAGCAGCCAAGATCTGGCCAGGGGGTCCGGGACTAGCGGGAGTCAGTACTTC
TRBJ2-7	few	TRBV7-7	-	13	CASSSSEGDEQYF	TGTGCTAGCAGCTCTTCGGAGGGCGACGAGCAGTACTTC
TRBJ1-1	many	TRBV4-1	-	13	CASSQASATEAFF	TGCGCCAGCAGCCAAGCTTCGGCCACTGAAGCTTTCTTT
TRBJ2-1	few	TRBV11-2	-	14	CASSLAGDDNEQFF	TGTGCCAGCAGCTTAGCGGGAGACGACAATGAGCAGTTCTTC
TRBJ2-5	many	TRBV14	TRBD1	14	CASSRDRLQETQYF	TGTGCCAGCAGCCGGGACAGGTTGCAAGAGACCCAGTACTTC
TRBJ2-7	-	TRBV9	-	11	CASSDGKWQYF	TGTGCCAGCAGCGACGGAAAGTGGCAGTACTTC
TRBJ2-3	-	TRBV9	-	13	CASSVGSTDTQYF	TGTGCCAGCAGCGTAGGGAGCACAGATACGCAGTATTTT
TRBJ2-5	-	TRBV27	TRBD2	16	CASSPLAGVMRETQYF	TGTGCCAGCAGTCCACTAGCGGGAGTGATGAGAGAGACCCAGTACTTC
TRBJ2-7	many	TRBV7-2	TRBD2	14	CASAPTGGSYEQYF	TGTGCCAGCGCGCCGACGGGGGGCTCCTACGAGCAGTACTTC
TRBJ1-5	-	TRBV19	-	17	CACSITSGEFSNQPQHF	TGTGCCTGTAGTATCACGTCCGGGGAATTTAGCAATCAGCCCCAGCATTTT
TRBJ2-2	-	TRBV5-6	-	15	CASSWGRLVVGELFF	TGTGCCAGCAGCTGGGGGCGTCTAGTCGTCGGGGAGCTGTTTTTT
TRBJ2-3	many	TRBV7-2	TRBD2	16	CASSFLAGGEQDTQYF	TGTGCCAGCAGCTTTCTAGCGGGAGGCGAGCAGGATACGCAGTATTTT
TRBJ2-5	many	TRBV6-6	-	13	CASTYRDQETQYF	TGTGCCAGTACTTACAGGGACCAAGAGACCCAGTACTTC
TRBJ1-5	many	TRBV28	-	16	CASRPPRGYSNQPQHF	TGTGCCAGCAGGCCTCCCCGGGGATATAGCAATCAGCCCCAGCATTTT
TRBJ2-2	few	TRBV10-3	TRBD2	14	CAISKLAGTGELFF	TGTGCCATCAGCAAACTAGCGGGTACCGGGGAGCTGTTTTTT
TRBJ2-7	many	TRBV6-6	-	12	CASTPGPYEQYF	TGTGCCAGCACCCCCGGGCCCTACGAGCAGTACTTC
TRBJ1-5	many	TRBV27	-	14	CASSLSRGNQPQHF	TGTGCCAGCAGTTTATCCAGGGGCAATCAGCCCCAGCATTTT
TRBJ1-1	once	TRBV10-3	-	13	CAIGAGMNTEAYF	TGTGCCATCGGGGCGGGAATGAACACTGAAGCTTACTTT
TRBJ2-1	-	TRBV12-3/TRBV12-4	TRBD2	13	CASSSREVDEQFF	TGTGCCAGCAGTTCGCGGGAGGTTGATGAGCAGTTCTTC
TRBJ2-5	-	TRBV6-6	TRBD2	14	CASSPRGGGETQYF	TGTGCCAGCAGTCCGCGGGGGGGCGGAGAGACCCAGTACTTC
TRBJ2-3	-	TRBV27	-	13	CASSLSLRDTQYF	TGTGCCAGCAGTTTATCCCTGCGGGACACGCAGTATTTT
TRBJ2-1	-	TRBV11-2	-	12	CASSWQGDEQFF	TGTGCCAGCAGCTGGCAGGGCGATGAGCAGTTCTTC
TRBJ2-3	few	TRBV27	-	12	CASRNFVDTQYF	TGTGCCAGCAGGAACTTTGTAGATACGCAGTATTTT
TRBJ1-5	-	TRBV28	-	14	CASSSRQQNQPQQF	TGTGCCAGCAGTTCGCGACAGCAGAATCAGCCCCAGCAATTT
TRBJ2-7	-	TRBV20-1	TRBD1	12	CSARETGYEQYF	TGCAGTGCTAGGGAGACAGGGTACGAGCAGTACTTC
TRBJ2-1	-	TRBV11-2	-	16	CASSLGASGLYNGQFF	TGTGCCAGCAGCTTAGGGGCGAGCGGACTCTACAATGGGCAGTTCTTC
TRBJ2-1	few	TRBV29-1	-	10	CSVRQNEQFF	TGCAGCGTACGCCAGAATGAGCAGTTCTTC
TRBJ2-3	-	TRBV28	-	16	CASSTFLSGGTDTQYF	TGTGCCAGCAGTACTTTCCTTAGCGGAGGCACAGATACGCAGTATTTT
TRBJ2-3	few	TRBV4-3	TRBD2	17	CASSLGTSGRAGDTQYF	TGCGCCAGCAGCCTTGGGACTAGCGGGAGGGCAGGAGATACGCAGTATTTT
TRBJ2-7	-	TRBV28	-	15	CASSSHRAGIYEQYF	TGTGCCAGCAGTTCCCATCGGGCGGGAATCTACGAGCAGTACTTC
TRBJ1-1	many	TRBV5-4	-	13	CASSRLENTEAFF	TGTGCCAGCAGCCGACTAGAGAACACTGAAGCTTTCTTT
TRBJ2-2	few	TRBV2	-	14	CAKSGHKNTGELFF	TGTGCCAAATCGGGACACAAGAACACCGGGGAGCTGTTTTTT
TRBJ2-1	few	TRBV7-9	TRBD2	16	CASSIPRGTSGSEQFF	TGTGCCAGCAGCATCCCCCGCGGGACTAGCGGGAGTGAGCAGTTCTTC
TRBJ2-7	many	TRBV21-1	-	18	CASSKEEGQGLIAYEQYF	TGTGCCAGCAGCAAAGAGGAGGGACAGGGGCTAATAGCGTACGAGCAGTACTTC
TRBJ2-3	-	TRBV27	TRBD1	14	CASSQGQGPDTQYF	TGTGCCAGCAGTCAGGGACAGGGTCCTGATACGCAGTATTTT